This is a list of T cell receptor beta chains from one sample in a study of CD8 T cells in ankylosing spondylitis. TCRdb fed the 5' RACE reads into MiXCR, producing one record per CDR3 protein. The sample shows tens of thousands of distinct CDR3 sequences, 11% of them seen only once. The sequencing sample was made of blood, either unsorted or a sorted T cell fraction (not recorded which). These receptors were collected from a male donor with ankylosing spondylitis or in good health (not recorded which). CDR3s include the opening cysteine and the closing phenylalanine or tryptophan. Fields, in order: J gene, D gene, V gene, clone size, CDR3 DNA, CDR3 protein. D genes are given only for firm matches. Not all rows give a size; the values are once, few, many and, for expanded clones, a class.

J: TRBJ2-7; D: -; V: TRBV20-1; size: many; DNA: TGCAGTGCTAGAGGCGTCTACGAGCAGTACTTC; CDR3: CSARGVYEQYF
J: TRBJ1-6; D: TRBD1; V: TRBV12-3/TRBV12-4; size: many; DNA: TGTGCCAGCAGTTTGACAGGGGGCAGGACACCCCTCCACTTT; CDR3: CASSLTGGRTPLHF
J: TRBJ1-6; D: -; V: TRBV30; size: -; DNA: TGTGCCTGGAGTGTACTGGGTGTTAATTCACCCCTCCACTTT; CDR3: CAWSVLGVNSPLHF
J: TRBJ1-2; D: TRBD1; V: TRBV6-5; size: many; DNA: TGTGCCAGCAGTTCCGGGACAGGGGCTTATGGCTACACCTTC; CDR3: CASSSGTGAYGYTF
J: TRBJ1-3; D: -; V: TRBV11-2; size: -; DNA: TGTGCCAGCAGCTTGGGCCTTAACAGGGACTCTGGAAACACCATATATTTT; CDR3: CASSLGLNRDSGNTIYF
J: TRBJ2-1; D: TRBD1; V: TRBV7-2; size: -; DNA: TGTGCCAGCAGCTCACGACAGGGGGCGGGTGAGCAGTTCTTC; CDR3: CASSSRQGAGEQFF
J: TRBJ2-7; D: TRBD1; V: TRBV5-6; size: many; DNA: TGTGCCAGCAGCCGGCTACCGGGACAGGGGTCCTACGAGCAGTACTTC; CDR3: CASSRLPGQGSYEQYF
J: TRBJ2-1; D: TRBD2; V: TRBV29-1; size: many; DNA: TGCAGCGTTGGAATTAGCGGGGGAAATGAGCAGTTCTTC; CDR3: CSVGISGGNEQFF
J: TRBJ1-5; D: -; V: TRBV5-1; size: many; DNA: TGCGCCAGCAGCTTGGCCGGGGACTGGAGTCAGCCCCAGCATTTT; CDR3: CASSLAGDWSQPQHF
J: TRBJ2-5; D: -; V: TRBV2; size: once; DNA: TGTGCCATCAGTTTAAGGTCGGACCCAACATGGGCAACAAAAGAGACCCAGTACTTC; CDR3: CAISLRSDPTWATKETQYF
J: TRBJ1-2; D: -; V: TRBV29-1; size: -; DNA: TGCAGCGCAGCGACAGGCCCGGAGGATGGCTACACCTTC; CDR3: CSAATGPEDGYTF
J: TRBJ2-7; D: -; V: TRBV5-1; size: once; DNA: TGCGCCAGCAGCTTCGGTAGCGTGGGCTACGAGCAGTACTTC; CDR3: CASSFGSVGYEQYF
J: TRBJ2-7; D: TRBD2; V: TRBV5-1; size: many; DNA: TGCGCCAGCGGTAGCGGGGCGAGCTCCTACGAGCAGTACTTC; CDR3: CASGSGASSYEQYF
J: TRBJ1-5; D: TRBD1; V: TRBV2; size: few; DNA: TGTGCCAGCAGAGACAGGGTTCAGAGCAATCAGCCCCAGCATTTT; CDR3: CASRDRVQSNQPQHF
J: TRBJ2-3; D: TRBD1; V: TRBV5-1; size: many; DNA: TGCGCCAGCAGCGGAGCGACAGGGACCACAGATACGCAGTATTTT; CDR3: CASSGATGTTDTQYF
J: TRBJ2-2; D: TRBD2; V: TRBV7-2; size: few; DNA: TGTGCCAGCAGCATACTAGCGGGGGTAGGCGGGGAGCTGTTTTTT; CDR3: CASSILAGVGGELFF
J: TRBJ2-7; D: TRBD1; V: TRBV18; size: few; DNA: TGTGCCAGCTCCGACGACAGGGGCTACGAGCAGTACTTC; CDR3: CASSDDRGYEQYF
J: TRBJ2-5; D: -; V: TRBV10-3; size: many; DNA: TGTGCCATCAGTGAAAGGCAGCAAGAGACCCAGTACTTC; CDR3: CAISERQQETQYF
J: TRBJ2-1; D: TRBD1; V: TRBV5-1; size: many; DNA: TGCGCCAGCAGCCCGCTAGACCCGGGACAGGGGGCAAGGGAGCAGTTCTTC; CDR3: CASSPLDPGQGAREQFF
J: TRBJ2-7; D: -; V: TRBV12-3/TRBV12-4; size: many; DNA: TGTGCCAGCAGCCTCGGAGGGGGGGGGCAATCCTACGAGCAGTACTTC; CDR3: CASSLGGGGQSYEQYF
J: TRBJ2-3; D: TRBD2; V: TRBV27; size: few; DNA: TGTGCCAGCAGTTTGTGGGGGGGATTCACAGATACGCAGTATTTT; CDR3: CASSLWGGFTDTQYF
J: TRBJ1-6; D: -; V: TRBV5-1; size: many; DNA: TGCGCCAGCAGGTCAGATAATTCACCCCTCCACTTT; CDR3: CASRSDNSPLHF
J: TRBJ2-1; D: TRBD1; V: TRBV5-1; size: -; DNA: TGCGCCAGCACCCCCGGGACAGGGGCCTTATTGGGTGAGCAGTTCTTC; CDR3: CASTPGTGALLGEQFF
J: TRBJ2-2; D: -; V: TRBV5-1; size: many; DNA: TGCGCCAGCAGCTTGTCCGGATACGCGAACACCGGGGAGCTGTTTTTT; CDR3: CASSLSGYANTGELFF
J: TRBJ1-2; D: -; V: TRBV5-5; size: few; DNA: TGTGCCAGCAGCTTGGAGGTGCACTATGGCTACACCTTC; CDR3: CASSLEVHYGYTF
J: TRBJ2-3; D: -; V: TRBV12-3/TRBV12-4; size: many; DNA: TGTGCCAGCAGTTCACTAAATGTAGCAAGCCCGCAGTATTTT; CDR3: CASSSLNVASPQYF